The sequence of this T cell receptor (beta chain) was determined in a study of blood T cell repertoires in COVID-19. About the research overall: Researchers got acute and convalescent COVID-19 samples from the United States, Italy and Spain. PBMCs, B-cell-depleted T cells, or T cells were the source of the cDNA or gDNA that made up the material.

In the authors' methods: Using reference gene primer amplification, nucleated cell counts were estimated. The table came from immunoSEQ multiplex PCR; TCRdb's copy has only in-frame clones and leaves some out. V and J calls and clone size are as listed in that table; D and trimming were resolved from the DNA. Of under 250,000 clones listed, around four fifths are singletons. V shed 3 bases, J shed 2 bases, and the junction held 3 bases outside the gene matches. The germline gives CDR1 MNHEY, CDR2 SMNVEV (reference sequence). This CDR3 region has 15 residues. The specimen sequenced was peripheral blood. The chain employs TRBV27 and TRBJ2-1, with 8 bases that match TRBD2. The source of this sequence is a man aged 35 to 55 with active or convalescent COVID-19. Written as DNA, the CDR3 is TGTGCCAGCAGTTTTAGCGGGAACCCCTACAATGAGCAGTTCTTC. Protein: CASSFSGNPYNEQFF.